These 21 T cell receptor beta chains share one sample of origin, sequenced in a study of OX40 agonist ivuxolimab in advanced cancers. Generated by immunoSEQ multiplex PCR, the TCRdb table keeps only in-frame clones and is missing some. The sample records approximately 44,000 clones, roughly 86% being singletons. The material was CD4+ or CD8+ T cells sorted from blood, obtained in a trial of the OX40 agonist ivuxolimab. The receptor set was obtained from an adult with an advanced solid tumor such as melanoma, head and neck, liver or kidney cancer.

CDR3 sequence reads: CASSAALWTEGEQYF. CDR3 sequence (DNA): TGTGCCAGCAGTGCGGCCCTGTGGACAGAAGGCGAGCAGTACTTC. The V and J genes are TRBV2 and TRBJ2-7; tentatively, D is TRBD1 (6 bases). V was shortened by 4 bases and J by 6 bases, with 19 bases between the two germline ends. From germline, CDR1 is SNHLY and CDR2 FYNNEI. The CDR3 covers 15 residues. The whole variable domain, remainder taken from reference TRBV2 and TRBJ2-7, is EPEVTQTPSHQVTQMGQEVILRCVPISNHLYFYWYRQILGQKVEFLVSFYNNEISEKSEIFDDQFSVERPDGSNFTLKIRSTKLEDSAMYFCASSAALWTEGEQYFGPGTRLTVT.

This clone was seen a single time. The rearrangement uses TRBV9 and TRBJ2-5; tentatively, D is TRBD1 or TRBD2 (5 bases each). Deletions cut 3 bases from V and 5 bases from J, with 14 bases between. Per the germline V gene, CDR1 is SGDLS and CDR2 is YYNGEE. The length of the CDR3 is 14 residues. The CDR3, as DNA: TGTGCCAGCAGCGCCGGGACGGCGAGGGAGACCCAGTACTTC. It is translated as CASSAGTARETQYF.

The chain recombines TRBV4-3 with TRBJ1-1; no clear D. The germline V gene has CDR1 LGHNA and CDR2 YSLEER. V shed 0 bases and J shed 2 bases, with 10 bases lying between them. The CDR3 has 15 amino acids. As DNA, the CDR3 is TGCGCCAGCAGCCAAGATTCTCAGATAAACACTGAAGCTTTCTTT. Translating it yields CASSQDSQINTEAFF.

The chain employs TRBV10-3 and TRBJ1-1; 7 nucleotides match TRBD1. V lost 6 bases and J lost 2; bases outside the gene matches: 12. Germline V lookup: CDR1 ENHRY, CDR2 SYGVKD. This CDR3 is built from 16 residues. Here the CDR3 reads CAIREPDRAGNTEAFF. CDR3 coding DNA: TGTGCCATCAGGGAGCCCGACAGGGCGGGCAACACTGAAGCTTTCTTT.

Only a few counts were recorded for this clone. Here the CDR3 reads CASRHVDRPYEQYF. The CDR3 nucleotides read TGTGCCAGCCGCCACGTAGACAGGCCTTACGAGCAGTACTTC. The chain links TRBV7-9 to TRBJ2-7, with D perhaps matching TRBD1 (6 bases). V lost 8 bases, J lost 4 bases, and 18 bases lay in between. Germline values: CDR1 SEHNR, CDR2 FQNEAQ (reference sequence). This CDR3 is built from 14 residues.

The V gene is TRBV18, the J gene TRBJ2-3, with D perhaps matching TRBD2 (5 bases). CDR1 and CDR2 (germline): KGHSH, LQKENI. Trimming took off 0 bases at V and 4 bases at J, with 5 bases between the two ends. CDR3 length equals 13 residues. The CDR3 DNA reads TGTGCCAGCTCACCACCCGGGGCAGATACGCAGTATTTT. Translated: CASSPPGADTQYF. Filled out from reference TRBV18 and TRBJ2-3, the complete variable domain reads NAGVMQNPRHLVRRRGQEARLRCSPMKGHSHVYWYRQLPEEGLKFMVYLQKENIIDESGMPKERFSAEFPKEGPSILRIQQVVRGDSAAYFCASSPPGADTQYFGPGTRLTVL.

This clone was picked up a small number of times. The chain links TRBV6-5 to TRBJ1-1; no clear D. This CDR3 spans 12 amino acids. Trimming removed 8 bases at V and 0 bases at J, with 7 bases between. CDR1 and CDR2 (germline): MNHEY, SVGAGI. DNA of the CDR3: TGTGCCAGCGTGGCGGTGAACACTGAAGCTTTCTTT. Amino acids: CASVAVNTEAFF.

This clone was detected only once. This chain uses TRBV10-3 with TRBJ2-1; TRBD1 or TRBD2 may be the D gene (6 bases each). This CDR3 is built from 17 residues. Trimming stripped 6 bases from V and 7 bases from J, with 25 bases between. CDR1 and CDR2 from the germline V gene are ENHRY and SYGVKD. CDR3 in amino acids: CAISFERGPHTTNEQFF. The CDR3 DNA sequence: TGTGCCATCAGCTTCGAACGGGGGCCACATACAACTAATGAGCAGTTCTTC.

The rearrangement uses TRBV7-2 and TRBJ1-2; TRBD1 might be the D (5 bases). The CDR3 sequence is 15 residues long. V lost 0 bases to trimming and J lost 5 bases, with 13 bases between them. Germline assignment: CDR1 SGHTA and CDR2 FQGNSA. The CDR3, as DNA: TGTGCCAGCAGCTTAGCAGCCGGGACGGATTATGGCTACACCTTC. Residues: CASSLAAGTDYGYTF. Together with reference TRBV7-2 and TRBJ1-2, the CDR3 gives the full variable domain: GAGVSQSPSNKVTEKGKDVELRCDPISGHTALYWYRQSLGQGLEFLIYFQGNSAPDKSGLPSDRFSAERTGGSVSTLTIQRTQQEDSAVYLCASSLAAGTDYGYTFGSGTRLTVV.

This chain connects TRBV15 to TRBJ2-5; D is uncertain. TRBJ2-7 matches the DNA end more closely, so the J call is doubtful. The CDR3 sequence is 12 residues long. The germline V gene has CDR1 LNHNV and CDR2 YYDKDF (reference sequence). The CDR3 is CATSRDLYEQYF. The CDR3 bases are TGTGCCACCAGCAGAGATTTGTACGAGCAGTACTTC.

DNA of the CDR3: TGCGCCAGCAGCCCAGGGGTGGGGGGGCCTAATTCCTACAATGAGCAGTTCTTC. It yields the protein CASSPGVGGPNSYNEQFF. The chain combines TRBV4-1 with TRBJ2-1; weak D call: TRBD2 (7 bases). This CDR3 is built from 18 residues. Trimming took 4 bases from V and 1 from J, leaving 20 bases between them. The germline gives CDR1 MGHRA, CDR2 YSYEKL.

The J gene is TRBJ2-7, the V gene TRBV27; D may be TRBD2 (7 bases). Trimming took 3 bases from V and 7 from J, leaving 16 bases between them. Germline V gene data show CDR1 as MNHEY and CDR2 as SMNVEV (reference sequence). This CDR3 is built from 14 residues. CDR3: CASSLGGARREQYF. The CDR3 DNA follows: TGTGCCAGCAGTTTGGGGGGGGCGCGTAGGGAGCAGTACTTC.

This chain links TRBV6-6 with TRBJ1-3; D gene ambiguous. Per the germline V gene, CDR1 is MNHNY and CDR2 is SVGAGI (reference sequence). V lost 7 bases, J lost 2 bases, and 12 bases lay in between. CDR3 length equals 14 residues. CDR3 nucleotide sequence: TGTGCCAGCAACCAACATAAAACTGGAAACACCATATATTTT. Amino acids: CASNQHKTGNTIYF.

This clone was observed a single time. The rearrangement links TRBV11-2 to TRBJ1-4; D is undetermined. Trimming removed 5 bases from V and 5 bases from J, with 12 bases in between. Germline CDR1 and CDR2: SGHAT and FQNNGV. This CDR3 comprises 14 residues. The CDR3 coding sequence is TGTGCCAGCAGCCGGCGGACCCCGAATGAAAAACTGTTTTTT. It specifies CASSRRTPNEKLFF. Full variable domain (outside the CDR3, taken from reference TRBV11-2 and TRBJ1-4): EAGVAQSPRYKIIEKRQSVAFWCNPISGHATLYWYQQILGQGPKLLIQFQNNGVVDDSQLPKDRFSAERLKGVDSTLKIQPAKLEDSAVYLCASSRRTPNEKLFFGSGTQLSVL.

This clone showed up just once. V is TRBV5-1 and J is TRBJ1-4; 7 bases match TRBD1. Losses at the gene ends were 1 base for V and 4 bases for J; bases not matched to a gene: 4. Germline lookup yields CDR1 SGHRS and CDR2 YFSETQ. CDR3 length: 15 residues. The CDR3 coding sequence is TGCGCCAGCAGCTTGACAGGGGACAATAATGAAAAACTGTTTTTT. This encodes CASSLTGDNNEKLFF. Full variable domain (rest looked up from reference TRBV5-1 and TRBJ1-4): KAGVTQTPRYLIKTRGQQVTLSCSPISGHRSVSWYQQTPGQGLQFLFEYFSETQRNKGNFPGRFSGRQFSNSRSEMNVSTLELGDSALYLCASSLTGDNNEKLFFGSGTQLSVL.

This clone has a single count. V is TRBV10-3 and J is TRBJ1-1, with a possible D match to TRBD1 (5 bases). Germline V gene lookup returns CDR1 ENHRY and CDR2 SYGVKD. The CDR3 sequence is 15 residues long. V lost 8 bases, J lost 4 bases, and 20 bases lay in between. This chain's CDR3 is CAISDLEPGGTEAFF. The CDR3 DNA follows: TGTGCCATCTCCGACTTGGAGCCCGGGGGCACTGAAGCTTTCTTT.

This clone has a handful of counts. The chain couples TRBV7-9 to TRBJ1-1, with unresolved D. In germline, CDR1 is SEHNR, CDR2 FQNEAQ (reference sequence). V was trimmed by 1 base and J by 4 bases, leaving 7 bases between them. CDR3 length: 13 amino acids. This CDR3 is CASSLGRPTEAFF. In nucleotides, the CDR3 is TGTGCCAGCAGCTTAGGGCGGCCCACTGAAGCTTTCTTT.

The J gene is TRBJ2-2, the V gene TRBV6-5, with D perhaps matching TRBD2 (5 bases). The CDR3 runs 15 residues. The germline V gene has CDR1 MNHEY and CDR2 SVGAGI. Trimming stripped 6 bases from V and 0 bases from J, with 11 bases between. CDR3 sequence: CASRDGLANTGELFF. For the CDR3, the DNA is TGTGCCAGCAGGGACGGACTCGCGAACACCGGGGAGCTGTTTTTT.

The chain uses TRBV2 and TRBJ1-1, with TRBD1 matching over 7 bases. With 11 bases clipped from V and 4 bases from J, the junction kept 10 bases outside the gene matches. The CDR3 is 13 residues long. Germline values: CDR1 SNHLY, CDR2 FYNNEI. The CDR3: CAQWGRGGTEAFF. CDR3 bases: TGTGCCCAGTGGGGCAGGGGGGGCACTGAAGCTTTCTTT.

This chain connects TRBV4-2 to TRBJ1-4; D gene unclear. The CDR3 has 15 amino acids. The ends were cut back, 2 bases at V and 8 bases at J, with 15 bases in the middle. Germline CDR1 reads LGHNA; CDR2 reads YNFKEQ. The CDR3 here is CASSQPETSAEKLFF. CDR3 DNA sequence: TGTGCCAGCAGCCAACCCGAGACAAGCGCCGAAAAACTGTTTTTT.

This clone was observed a few times. The chain is built from TRBV6-5 and TRBJ2-3; D is perhaps TRBD1 (5 bases). Germline V gene data show CDR1 as MNHEY and CDR2 as SVGAGI. The CDR3 is made up of 15 amino acids. The germline V and J ends were trimmed by 6 bases and 2 bases, with 15 bases remaining between them. The DNA for the CDR3 is TGTGCCAGCAGCCCTACAGGACCTTTCACAGATACGCAGTATTTT. Amino acid sequence: CASSPTGPFTDTQYF.